Listed here are 21 T cell receptor beta chains from one sample, sequenced in a study of identical twins (dated by TCRdb to about 2016). Library preparation used 5' RACE. Sequencing took place on an Illumina HiSeq 2000. The raw public reads went through TCRdb reprocessing: fastp at Q25, MiXCR clone calling, in-frame beta chains kept. Records with the same CDR3 protein are collapsed into one entry carrying the most frequent genes and DNA. A total of approximately 260,000 distinct CDR3 sequences appear in this sample, 11% to 15% of them only once. The ten largest account for around 9% of the sample. Material for sequencing was memory (CD45RO+) T cells sorted from blood. The cell subset or site label, read with the paper, signifies: CD45RO+ enriched T cells. Receptor source: a young woman in good health.

This chain connects TRBV20-1 to TRBJ2-1; tentatively, D is TRBD1 (6 bases). With 3 bases removed from V and 8 bases from J, the gap between germline ends came to 17 bases. This CDR3 has 14 amino acids. Germline V lookup: CDR1 DFQATT, CDR2 SNEGSKA (reference sequence). CDR3 residues: CSASLGPRGDEQFF. The CDR3 coding sequence is TGCAGTGCTAGTCTAGGACCCAGGGGCGATGAGCAGTTCTTC.

This clonotype has at least ten counts. The chain combines TRBV19 with TRBJ2-1; TRBD2 matches 9 bases. J was trimmed by 5 bases and V by 7 bases; bases with no gene match: 9. CDR3 length equals 15 residues. The germline V gene has CDR1 LNHDA and CDR2 SQIVND (reference sequence). This CDR3 reads CASTLAGLTHNEQFF. CDR3 in DNA: TGTGCCAGTACCCTAGCGGGGCTTACCCACAATGAGCAGTTCTTC.

This clonotype appeared a few times. The gene calls are TRBV21-1 and TRBJ2-5; the table's D call of TRBD1 was not tested on the DNA. TRBV21-1 is described as a pseudogene. The CDR3 consists of 16 residues. The CDR3 DNA sequence: TGTGCCAGCGGGGACAGACAAGCCATGAACCAAGAGACCCAGTACTTC. The encoded protein is CASGDRQAMNQETQYF.

The genes are TRBV6-2 or TRBV6-3 and TRBJ2-7; 7 bases match TRBD1. CDR1 MNHEY and CDR2 SVGEGT come from the germline V gene. Trimming removed 8 bases from V and 6 bases from J; junction bases left unmatched: 10. This CDR3 has 13 amino acids. For the CDR3, the DNA is TGTGCCAGCTGTCCGACAGGGACCCGCGAGCAGTACTTC. It specifies CASCPTGTREQYF.

Note on this clonotype: This clone may be a read error of a much larger clone one base away. The J gene is TRBJ2-2, the V gene TRBV10-3; D assignment may be TRBD1 or TRBD2 (6 bases each). Per the germline V gene, CDR1 is ENHRY and CDR2 is SYGVKD. V shed 10 bases and J shed 1 base, with 16 bases lying between them. This CDR3 is built from 15 residues. The DNA of the CDR3 is TGTGCCAGCCTACGGGGGCCTAAGAACACCGGGGAGCTGTTTTTT. Encoded protein: CASLRGPKNTGELFF.

The chain uses TRBV21-1 and TRBJ2-7; the tabulated D call, TRBD2, remains unverified against the DNA. TRBV21-1 is labeled a pseudogene. The length of the CDR3 is 14 residues. Written as DNA, the CDR3 is TGTGCCAGCAGCAAAGCGCAGCGGGGAAGCGAGCAGTACTTC. Amino acid sequence: CASSKAQRGSEQYF.

The table lists this clonotype with many counts. The J gene is TRBJ2-1, the V gene TRBV3-1; 8 nucleotides align to TRBD2. The CDR3 sequence is 14 residues long. The V gene's germline CDR1 is LGHDT and CDR2 YNNKEL (reference sequence). V dropped 4 bases and J dropped 6; count of bases not matched to a gene: 5. CDR3 sequence reads: CASSRSGTSNEQFF. Here the CDR3 DNA reads TGTGCCAGCAGCCGATCCGGGACTAGCAATGAGCAGTTCTTC.

This clonotype occurred many times. The rearrangement uses TRBV12-3 or TRBV12-4 and TRBJ2-1; 9 bases align to TRBD1. Trimming cost V 6 bases and J 7 bases; bases outside gene matches: 7. The CDR3 runs 14 residues. CDR3 DNA: TGTGCCAGCAGCCCGATGGGGACAGGGAATGAGCAGTTCTTC. As protein: CASSPMGTGNEQFF.

The chain carries TRBV20-1 and TRBJ1-4, with 9 bases identical to TRBD1. Losses at the gene ends were 3 bases for V and 5 bases for J; bases not matched to a gene: 7. The CDR3 loop spans 15 amino acids. Germline assignment: CDR1 DFQATT and CDR2 SNEGSKA (reference sequence). CDR3 bases: TGCAGTGCTAGTCACGGGACAGGGCGCAATGAAAAACTGTTTTTT. As protein: CSASHGTGRNEKLFF.

V is TRBV11-2 and J is TRBJ2-3; D perhaps matches TRBD1 (6 bases). The germline V gene has CDR1 SGHAT and CDR2 FQNNGV. This CDR3 contains 15 residues. Trimming took 6 bases from V and 5 from J, leaving 18 bases between them. CDR3 in amino acids: CASSSGVLRGDTQYF. CDR3 nucleotide sequence: TGTGCCAGCAGTTCAGGGGTACTCAGGGGAGATACGCAGTATTTT.

This clonotype was picked up a small number of times. The V call is TRBV11-2, the J call TRBJ1-1; D is perhaps TRBD1 (5 bases). Germline CDR1 reads SGHAT; CDR2 reads FQNNGV. Trimming removed 1 base at V and 4 bases at J, with 13 bases between. The CDR3 spans 15 residues. Written as DNA, the CDR3 is TGTGCCAGCAGCTTAGGACGGGGCTTGGTCACTGAAGCTTTCTTT. Translated, it gives CASSLGRGLVTEAFF.

This clonotype was detected many times. J is TRBJ2-1 and V is TRBV12-3 or TRBV12-4; 9 bases map to TRBD2. The ends lost 5 bases at V and 3 bases at J; junction bases unmatched: 8. This CDR3 region has 16 residues. CDR3 region: CASSPPRSGSYNEQFF. CDR3 DNA sequence: TGTGCCAGCAGTCCTCCTCGTAGCGGGAGCTACAATGAGCAGTTCTTC.

This clonotype was picked up a small number of times. The chain carries TRBV5-6 and TRBJ2-7, with D maybe TRBD2 (6 bases). From germline, CDR1 is SGHDT and CDR2 YYEEEE. Between the trimmed V and J ends, which lost 3 bases and 4 bases, there was a span of 17 bases. The CDR3 runs 15 residues. The CDR3, as DNA: TGTGCCAGCAGCTACTACGGGAGCCCGGATTACGAGCAGTACTTC. It codes for CASSYYGSPDYEQYF.

V gene TRBV20-1 combines with J gene TRBJ2-3, with TRBD1 matching over 7 bases. The germline gives CDR1 DFQATT, CDR2 SNEGSKA (reference sequence). J was trimmed by 0 bases and V by 1 base; bases with no gene match: 4. CDR3 length equals 15 residues. CDR3 sequence reads: CSARGGQISTDTQYF. The CDR3 DNA sequence: TGCAGTGCTAGAGGGGGACAGATCAGCACAGATACGCAGTATTTT.

This clonotype has only a few counts. V is TRBV15 and J is TRBJ2-2, with 14 bases lining up with TRBD2. V lost 3 bases, J lost 6 bases, and 3 bases stayed unmatched. Germline V gene sequence: CDR1 LNHNV, CDR2 YYDKDF (reference sequence). The CDR3 sequence is 16 residues long. The CDR3 region is CATSRGLAGAAGELFF. The DNA of the CDR3 is TGTGCCACCAGCAGGGGACTAGCGGGAGCGGCCGGGGAGCTGTTTTTT.

This clonotype was counted a few times. V gene TRBV5-1 combines with J gene TRBJ2-3; TRBD2 is a possible D gene (6 bases). Trimming took off 3 bases at V and 6 bases at J, with 11 bases between the two ends. The germline gives CDR1 SGHRS, CDR2 YFSETQ. The CDR3 spans 13 residues. The chain's CDR3 is CASSSGVRDTQYF. The CDR3 DNA follows: TGCGCCAGCAGCTCGGGAGTGAGGGATACGCAGTATTTT.

This clonotype was detected many times. This chain joins TRBV9 and TRBJ2-1; D is uncertain. In germline, CDR1 is SGDLS, CDR2 YYNGEE. This CDR3 contains 13 residues. The V gene lost 3 bases and the J gene lost 6 bases, with 10 bases spanning the gap. The CDR3 protein is CASSAGRANEQFF. The CDR3 coding sequence is TGTGCCAGCAGCGCCGGACGAGCCAATGAGCAGTTCTTC.

This clonotype was observed a handful of times. CDR3 sequence reads: CASSPSPGLAGYEQFF. The CDR3 DNA reads TGTGCCAGCAGTCCTAGTCCGGGACTAGCGGGGTATGAGCAGTTCTTC. V is TRBV12-3 or TRBV12-4 and J is TRBJ2-1, with 13 bases fitting TRBD2. The CDR3 has 16 amino acids. V lost 5 bases, J lost 8 bases, and 9 bases stayed unmatched.

This clonotype was counted a few times. The chain has TRBV7-9 and TRBJ2-1; TRBD1 aligns across 8 bases. V shed 9 bases, J shed 3 bases, and the junction held 10 bases outside the gene matches. Per the germline V gene, CDR1 is SEHNR and CDR2 is FQNEAQ (reference sequence). The CDR3 runs 15 residues. The CDR3 DNA is TGTGCCAGTCTCCCCGGGACAGGAGACTACAATGAGCAGTTCTTC. It specifies CASLPGTGDYNEQFF. Using reference TRBV7-9 and TRBJ2-1 for the parts outside the CDR3, the full variable domain is DTGVSQNPRHKITKRGQNVTFRCDPISEHNRLYWYRQTLGQGPEFLTYFQNEAQLEKSRLLSDRFSAERPKGSFSTLEIQRTEQGDSAMYLCASLPGTGDYNEQFFGPGTRLTVL.

V is TRBV14 and J is TRBJ1-2, with D uncertain. V was clipped by 0 bases and J by 4 bases, with 12 bases between them. Germline lookup yields CDR1 SGHDN and CDR2 FVKESK. This CDR3 is 15 amino acids long. The CDR3 spells CASSQDSSLIYGYTF. DNA for the CDR3: TGTGCCAGCAGCCAAGATAGTTCTTTAATCTATGGCTACACCTTC.

The chain uses TRBV20-1 and TRBJ1-4, with D unclear. The CDR3 is 15 amino acids. Germline CDR1 and CDR2: DFQATT and SNEGSKA (reference sequence). V lost 0 bases and J 8 bases, leaving 16 bases between the germline ends. CDR3 DNA sequence: TGCAGTGCTAGAGATGGTCAAGAATTCAAAGAAAAACTGTTTTTT. Translating gives CSARDGQEFKEKLFF.